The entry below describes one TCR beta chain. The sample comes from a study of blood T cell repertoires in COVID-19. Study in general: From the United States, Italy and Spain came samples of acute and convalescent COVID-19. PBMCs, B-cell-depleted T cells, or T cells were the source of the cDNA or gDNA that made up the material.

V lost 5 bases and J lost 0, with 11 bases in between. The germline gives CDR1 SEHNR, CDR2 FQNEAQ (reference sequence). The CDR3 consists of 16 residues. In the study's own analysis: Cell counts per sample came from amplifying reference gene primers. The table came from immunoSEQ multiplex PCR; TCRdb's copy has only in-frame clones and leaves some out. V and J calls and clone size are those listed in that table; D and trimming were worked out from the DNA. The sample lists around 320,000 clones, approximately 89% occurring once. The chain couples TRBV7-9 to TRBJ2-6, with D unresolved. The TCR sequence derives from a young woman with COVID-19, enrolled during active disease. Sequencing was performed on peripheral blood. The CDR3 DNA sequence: TGTGCCAGCAGCACCTCACGGGTCTCTGGGGCCAACGTCCTGACTTTC. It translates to CASSTSRVSGANVLTF.